This T cell receptor (beta chain) was sequenced during a study of PD-1 blockade in classical Hodgkin lymphoma. Whole-study context: Administration of nivolumab to patients was at 3 mg/kg intravenously every 2 weeks.

Study-wide findings and caveats: A reduction in baseline TCR diversity was reportedly seen in newly diagnosed patients relative to healthy donors. Sources of repertoire differences remain undefined, possibly disease activity or prior therapy.

Method: immunoSEQ multiplex PCR; TCRdb's copy keeps in-frame clones and lacks some. This sample has over 20,000 clones, with over 60% found just once. The germline V gene has CDR1 KGHSH and CDR2 LQKENI. CDR3 size: 18 residues. Trimming shortened V by 4 bases and J by 4 bases, and 23 bases separated the two germline ends. This clone was counted only a few times. Its cognate antigen is unknown. All patients relapsed after autologous stem cell transplantation, and brentuximab vedotin exposure varied. The chain carries TRBV18 and TRBJ2-4; D might be TRBD1 (6 bases). This TCR derives from a human donor with classical Hodgkin lymphoma. This specimen was peripheral blood mononuclear cells (PBMCs), taken at baseline. The CDR3 region is CASSLEYRTARWKNIQYF. The CDR3 nucleotides are TGTGCCAGCTCACTGGAATACAGGACAGCGAGATGGAAAAACATTCAGTACTTC. Together with reference TRBV18 and TRBJ2-4, the CDR3 gives the full variable domain: NAGVMQNPRHLVRRRGQEARLRCSPMKGHSHVYWYRQLPEEGLKFMVYLQKENIIDESGMPKERFSAEFPKEGPSILRIQQVVRGDSAAYFCASSLEYRTARWKNIQYFGAGTRLSVL.